Listed below are T cell receptor beta chains from one sample, sequenced in a study of regulatory T cells in long-lasting Graves disease. TCRdb re-called the multiplex PCR reads with MiXCR, one entry per CDR3 protein. The sample holds about 620,000 distinct CDR3 sequences; approximately 15% are singletons and the top ten take approximately 20%. This sample was shared with a second study, whose subject was T cells in Graves' hyperthyroidism and ophthalmopathy.

The source material was peripheral blood mononuclear cells (PBMCs), sampled at new diagnosis, from a patient treated with antithyroid drugs. These receptors were obtained from a woman aged 25 to 45 with Graves disease. CDR3s include the opening cysteine and the closing phenylalanine or tryptophan. The order of the fields is clone size, J gene, D gene, V gene, CDR3 DNA, CDR3 protein. The D gene is left open where the match is weak. A row's size may be missing; if present it is once, few, many or a size class.

clone size: .
J gene: TRBJ2-6
D gene: .
V gene: TRBV7-3
CDR3 DNA: TGCGCCAGCAGCCACGAACCGGGACTGACAGACTCTGGGGCCAACGTCCTGACTTTC
CDR3 protein: CASSHEPGLTDSGANVLTF

clone size: .
J gene: TRBJ1-6
D gene: TRBD1
V gene: TRBV6-1
CDR3 DNA: TGTGCCAGCAGTGAAAGGGGACAGGGGGCGATGACTTCACCCCTCCACTTT
CDR3 protein: CASSERGQGAMTSPLHF

clone size: .
J gene: TRBJ2-2
D gene: TRBD1
V gene: TRBV6-2/TRBV6-3
CDR3 DNA: TGTGCCAGCAGTTTCCAGGGACAGCCCTCAAAAGCTGACACCGGGGAGCTGTTTTTT
CDR3 protein: CASSFQGQPSKADTGELFF

clone size: few
J gene: TRBJ1-5
D gene: TRBD1
V gene: TRBV6-1
CDR3 DNA: TGTGCCAGCAAACGGACAGGAGATAGCAATCAACCCCAGCATTTT
CDR3 protein: CASKRTGDSNQPQHF

clone size: .
J gene: TRBJ2-2
D gene: .
V gene: TRBV20-1
CDR3 DNA: TGCAGTGCCGAAAGGGGGACCGGGGAGCTGTTTTTT
CDR3 protein: CSAERGTGELFF

clone size: once
J gene: TRBJ2-7
D gene: .
V gene: TRBV5-5
CDR3 DNA: TGTGCCAGCAGCTTACGGGGCGCCAGACGGGGACTCAACGAGCAGTACTTC
CDR3 protein: CASSLRGARRGLNEQYF

clone size: many
J gene: TRBJ2-3
D gene: TRBD2
V gene: TRBV7-2
CDR3 DNA: TGTGCCAGCAGCCCTACTAGCGGGGTTAGCACAGATACGCAGTATTTT
CDR3 protein: CASSPTSGVSTDTQYF

clone size: many
J gene: TRBJ2-5
D gene: TRBD2
V gene: TRBV20-1
CDR3 DNA: TGCAGTGCTAGGCGAGCGGGAGCTTCCCAAGAGACCCAGTACTTC
CDR3 protein: CSARRAGASQETQYF

clone size: .
J gene: TRBJ2-2
D gene: TRBD1
V gene: TRBV6-4
CDR3 DNA: TGTGCCAGCAGTGACCAGGCAGGGGGCACCGGGGAGCTGTTTTTT
CDR3 protein: CASSDQAGGTGELFF

clone size: many
J gene: TRBJ2-5
D gene: .
V gene: TRBV28
CDR3 DNA: TGTGCCAGCAGTTTGGGGAGGCGAGAGACCCAGTACTTC
CDR3 protein: CASSLGRRETQYF

clone size: .
J gene: TRBJ2-7
D gene: TRBD1
V gene: TRBV9
CDR3 DNA: TGTGCCAGCGGCAGGGGGATGAGGAAAGACTGCGAGCAGTACTTC
CDR3 protein: CASGRGMRKDCEQYF

clone size: many
J gene: TRBJ2-7
D gene: TRBD2
V gene: TRBV2
CDR3 DNA: TGTGCCAGCAGAAGGACTAGCGGGGGATTCCAGTCGAACGAGCAGTACTTC
CDR3 protein: CASRRTSGGFQSNEQYF

clone size: .
J gene: TRBJ1-1
D gene: TRBD1
V gene: TRBV20-1
CDR3 DNA: TGCAGTGCTAGCCAGGGGGCCTCTGAAGCTTTCTTT
CDR3 protein: CSASQGASEAFF

clone size: many
J gene: TRBJ1-1
D gene: .
V gene: TRBV12-3/TRBV12-4
CDR3 DNA: TGTGCCAGCAGTTTGCGCCGGGTCGAAGCTTTCTTT
CDR3 protein: CASSLRRVEAFF

clone size: .
J gene: TRBJ2-1
D gene: .
V gene: TRBV19
CDR3 DNA: TGTGCCAGTAGTATGTTGGGTATAGCGGCTCGCTACAATGAGCAGTTCTTC
CDR3 protein: CASSMLGIAARYNEQFF

clone size: many
J gene: TRBJ1-5
D gene: .
V gene: TRBV2
CDR3 DNA: TGTGCCAGCAGCGAGGAGACTCTTAACAATCAGCCCCAGCATTTT
CDR3 protein: CASSEETLNNQPQHF

clone size: many
J gene: TRBJ2-1
D gene: .
V gene: TRBV28
CDR3 DNA: TGTGCCAGCAGTTTACCGGCGATGGGTTCCTACAATGAGCAGTTCTTC
CDR3 protein: CASSLPAMGSYNEQFF

clone size: many
J gene: TRBJ2-1
D gene: .
V gene: TRBV12-3/TRBV12-4
CDR3 DNA: TGTGCCAGCACTCTCACAAACTCCTACAATGAGCAGTTCTTC
CDR3 protein: CASTLTNSYNEQFF

clone size: many
J gene: TRBJ1-2
D gene: .
V gene: TRBV7-9
CDR3 DNA: TGTGCCAGCAGCTTAGGGGATGGCTACACCTTC
CDR3 protein: CASSLGDGYTF

clone size: .
J gene: TRBJ2-3
D gene: TRBD2
V gene: TRBV18
CDR3 DNA: TGTGCCAGCCTACCCTTAGCGGGAGAAATGACAGATACGCAGTATTTT
CDR3 protein: CASLPLAGEMTDTQYF

clone size: .
J gene: TRBJ2-2
D gene: .
V gene: TRBV6-1
CDR3 DNA: TGTGCCAGCAGTCTCAGGGTCGGGGAGCTGTTTTTT
CDR3 protein: CASSLRVGELFF

clone size: few
J gene: TRBJ1-4
D gene: .
V gene: TRBV15
CDR3 DNA: TGTGCCACCAGCATCGGCAGGCTACAGGAAAAACTGTTTTTT
CDR3 protein: CATSIGRLQEKLFF

clone size: .
J gene: TRBJ2-3
D gene: TRBD2
V gene: TRBV19
CDR3 DNA: TGTGCCAGTAGCGACCGACTAGCGGACACAGATACGCAGTATTTT
CDR3 protein: CASSDRLADTDTQYF

clone size: many
J gene: TRBJ2-3
D gene: TRBD2
V gene: TRBV7-2
CDR3 DNA: TGTGCCAGCAGCTTAGTTGGGACTAGCGGGAGGGGCCCAGATACGCAGTATTTT
CDR3 protein: CASSLVGTSGRGPDTQYF

clone size: many
J gene: TRBJ2-7
D gene: .
V gene: TRBV5-1
CDR3 DNA: TGCGCCAGCAGCTTCTCAGGGTCCATGAGCTCCTACGAGCAGTACTTC
CDR3 protein: CASSFSGSMSSYEQYF

clone size: many
J gene: TRBJ2-7
D gene: .
V gene: TRBV6-1
CDR3 DNA: TGTGCCAGCAGTGTGATTAGTAGCAGGCAGTACTTC
CDR3 protein: CASSVISSRQYF

clone size: .
J gene: TRBJ2-7
D gene: TRBD2
V gene: TRBV5-1
CDR3 DNA: TGTGCCAGCAGCGAACTAGCGGGTCCGTCCTACGAGCAGTACTTC
CDR3 protein: CASSELAGPSYEQYF

clone size: .
J gene: TRBJ2-1
D gene: .
V gene: TRBV6-5
CDR3 DNA: TGTGCCAGCAGTTACTCGGGGAACAATGAGCAGTTCTTC
CDR3 protein: CASSYSGNNEQFF

clone size: many
J gene: TRBJ2-7
D gene: .
V gene: TRBV20-1
CDR3 DNA: TGCAGTGCTAGGCCCGTATCCGAGCAGTACTTC
CDR3 protein: CSARPVSEQYF

clone size: .
J gene: TRBJ2-7
D gene: TRBD2
V gene: TRBV6-1
CDR3 DNA: TGTGCCAGCAGTGAAGCTGGTAGCGGGTACGAGCAGTACTTC
CDR3 protein: CASSEAGSGYEQYF

clone size: many
J gene: TRBJ1-1
D gene: .
V gene: TRBV6-1
CDR3 DNA: TGTGCCAGCAGTGAGAGCAATTCGAACACTGAAGCTTTCTTT
CDR3 protein: CASSESNSNTEAFF

clone size: few
J gene: TRBJ2-1
D gene: TRBD2
V gene: TRBV19
CDR3 DNA: TGTGCCAGTAGTAGATCTAGCGGGACCCGGGGGTATGAGCAGTTCTTC
CDR3 protein: CASSRSSGTRGYEQFF

clone size: many
J gene: TRBJ2-2
D gene: TRBD2
V gene: TRBV2
CDR3 DNA: TGTGCCAGCAGCTACCGGGGGGACACCGGGGAGCTGTTTTTT
CDR3 protein: CASSYRGDTGELFF

clone size: few
J gene: TRBJ2-5
D gene: .
V gene: TRBV9
CDR3 DNA: TGTGCCAGCAGCCCATGGGAAGGGCGGGAGACCCAGTACTTC
CDR3 protein: CASSPWEGRETQYF

clone size: many
J gene: TRBJ2-1
D gene: .
V gene: TRBV20-1
CDR3 DNA: TGCAGTGCTATAGGACCGAGCCTTGAGCAGTTCTTC
CDR3 protein: CSAIGPSLEQFF

clone size: .
J gene: TRBJ1-2
D gene: TRBD1
V gene: TRBV13
CDR3 DNA: TGTGCCAGCAGCTTAGGGAGGGGGCCTAGCGGCTACACCTTC
CDR3 protein: CASSLGRGPSGYTF

clone size: many
J gene: TRBJ2-7
D gene: .
V gene: TRBV7-2
CDR3 DNA: TGTGCCAGCAGCCCAAATCGGGTCGTCTCCGAGCAGTACTTC
CDR3 protein: CASSPNRVVSEQYF

clone size: few
J gene: TRBJ2-5
D gene: .
V gene: TRBV7-9
CDR3 DNA: TGTGCCAGCAGCTTAGGCGGGACCCTAAGGGAGACCCAGTACTTC
CDR3 protein: CASSLGGTLRETQYF

clone size: many
J gene: TRBJ2-7
D gene: .
V gene: TRBV7-9
CDR3 DNA: TGTGCCAGCAGCTTATACGCGGGGCCCTCCTACGAGCAGTACTTC
CDR3 protein: CASSLYAGPSYEQYF

clone size: many
J gene: TRBJ2-1
D gene: .
V gene: TRBV27
CDR3 DNA: TGTGCCAGCAGTTTGACCGGGATCCAACTGTACAATGAGCAGTTCTTC
CDR3 protein: CASSLTGIQLYNEQFF

clone size: few
J gene: TRBJ2-5
D gene: .
V gene: TRBV12-3/TRBV12-4
CDR3 DNA: TGTGCCAGCACCCCCAAGGGCGTTCGGGAGACCCAGTACTTC
CDR3 protein: CASTPKGVRETQYF

clone size: few
J gene: TRBJ2-7
D gene: TRBD2
V gene: TRBV20-1
CDR3 DNA: TGCAGTGCTAGGGACCCGATAGCGGGACCCACCTACGAGCAGTACTTC
CDR3 protein: CSARDPIAGPTYEQYF

clone size: many
J gene: TRBJ1-5
D gene: .
V gene: TRBV28
CDR3 DNA: TGTGCCAGCCGCTTCCGGGGGGGACCCAATCAGCCCCAGCATTTT
CDR3 protein: CASRFRGGPNQPQHF

clone size: many
J gene: TRBJ1-1
D gene: .
V gene: TRBV27
CDR3 DNA: TGTGCCAGCAGGCCCCTCGGAGACATGAACACTGAAGCTTTCTTT
CDR3 protein: CASRPLGDMNTEAFF

clone size: few
J gene: TRBJ2-1
D gene: .
V gene: TRBV30
CDR3 DNA: TGTGCCTGGGGAGGGAAAGCTTACAATGAGCAGTTCTTC
CDR3 protein: CAWGGKAYNEQFF

clone size: many
J gene: TRBJ2-1
D gene: TRBD2
V gene: TRBV7-9
CDR3 DNA: TGTGCCAGCAGCCACGTGCTAGCGGGAGTCGATTCCTACAATGAGCAGTTCTTC
CDR3 protein: CASSHVLAGVDSYNEQFF